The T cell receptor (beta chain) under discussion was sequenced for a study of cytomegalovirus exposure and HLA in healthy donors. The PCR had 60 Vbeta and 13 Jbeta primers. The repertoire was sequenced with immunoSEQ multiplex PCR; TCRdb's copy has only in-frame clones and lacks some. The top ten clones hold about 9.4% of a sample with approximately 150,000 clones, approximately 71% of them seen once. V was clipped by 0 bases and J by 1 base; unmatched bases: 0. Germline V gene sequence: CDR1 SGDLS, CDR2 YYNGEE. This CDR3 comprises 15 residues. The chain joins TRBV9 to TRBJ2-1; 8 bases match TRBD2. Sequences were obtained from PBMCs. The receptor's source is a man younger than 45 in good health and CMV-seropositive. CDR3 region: CASSVVAGSYNEQFF. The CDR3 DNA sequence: TGTGCCAGCAGCGTAGTAGCGGGGTCCTACAATGAGCAGTTCTTC.